Shown below are 9 T cell receptor beta chains from a single sample sequenced in a study of T cells in Graves' hyperthyroidism and ophthalmopathy. RNA transcripts were the template for amplifying TCR beta CDR3 regions. The TCR CDR3 was amplified in a first-round RT-PCR using the HTBI primer set. In TCRdb, the multiplex PCR reads were re-called with MiXCR into one record per CDR3 protein. The sample lists hundreds of thousands of distinct CDR3 sequences; roughly 15% were seen once. Sequencing used blood. These receptors all stem from a woman aged 45-59 years with Graves' ophthalmopathy.

V usage is TRBV6-2 or TRBV6-3 and J usage is TRBJ2-1, with 8 bases matching TRBD2. Germline loops: CDR1 MNHEY, CDR2 SVGEGT. Germline trimming cut 6 bases from V and 15 bases from J; bases unmatched to any gene: 7. The CDR3 has 11 residues. The CDR3 sequence: CASRESGSLFF. In DNA, the CDR3 is TGTGCCAGCAGAGAAAGCGGGAGCCTGTTCTTC.

This clonotype appeared a few times. The chain joins TRBV15 to TRBJ2-7; either TRBD1 or TRBD2 may supply D (5 bases each). The V end lost 1 base, the J end lost 3 bases, and 13 bases lay between the germline ends. Germline V gene lookup returns CDR1 LNHNV and CDR2 YYDKDF (reference sequence). The CDR3 covers 15 residues. DNA for the CDR3: TGTGCCACCAGCAGAGCAGGACTCAGGGACTACGAGCAGTACTTC. This sequence encodes CATSRAGLRDYEQYF.

Many counts were recorded for this clonotype. The V call is TRBV11-3, the J call TRBJ1-6; perhaps TRBD1 as D (6 bases). The CDR3 consists of 14 residues. Germline V gives CDR1 SGHNT, CDR2 YENEEA. Trimming stripped 5 bases from V and 14 bases from J, with 19 bases between. Here the CDR3 DNA reads TGTGCCAGCAGCACACTACAGGGACCCACGACCCTCCACTTT. Translated, it gives CASSTLQGPTTLHF. The full variable domain, its missing parts supplied by reference TRBV11-3 and TRBJ1-6, is EAGVVQSPRYKIIEKKQPVAFWCNPISGHNTLYWYLQNLGQGPELLIRYENEEAVDDSQLPKDRFSAERLKGVDSTLKIQPAELGDSAVYLCASSTLQGPTTLHFGNGTRLTVT.

This clonotype has ten or more counts. The genes are TRBV28 and TRBJ2-1; the match to TRBD2 covers 14 bases. This CDR3 is 21 amino acids long. The germline gives CDR1 MDHEN, CDR2 SYDVKM. J was trimmed by 2 bases and V by 6 bases; bases with no gene match: 18. DNA for the CDR3: TGTGCCAGCAGCCCAGACAGGGGAGGACTAGCGGGAGGCCATACCTACAATGAGCAGTTCTTC. Its protein product is CASSPDRGGLAGGHTYNEQFF.

Ten or more counts support this clonotype. The CDR3 bases are TGTGCCAGCAGCTTAGACGAGGCCGATTCTGGAAACACCATATATTTT. Protein: CASSLDEADSGNTIYF. The rearrangement links TRBV7-2 to TRBJ1-3; D gene ambiguous. Germline values: CDR1 SGHTA, CDR2 FQGNSA. The CDR3 runs to 16 residues. The V and J ends lost 1 base and 1 base respectively, with 11 bases between them.

The chain uses TRBV9 and TRBJ2-2; 9 nucleotides agree with TRBD2. The trim removed 2 bases at V and 6 bases at J, leaving 8 bases unmatched. CDR3 length: 16 amino acids. Per the germline V gene, CDR1 is SGDLS and CDR2 is YYNGEE. The CDR3 protein is CASSVSLREGSGELFF. In DNA, the CDR3 is TGTGCCAGCAGCGTGTCCTTGCGGGAGGGGTCCGGGGAGCTGTTTTTT.

This clonotype came up a few times. This chain links TRBV9 with TRBJ2-2; 10 bases agree with TRBD2. J lost 4 bases, V lost 4 bases, and 13 bases had no gene match. Germline CDR1 SGDLS, CDR2 YYNGEE. This CDR3 is built from 18 residues. CDR3 coding DNA: TGTGCCAGCAGCTCCTCCCGGCTAGCGGGAGCAGGCACCGGGGAGCTGTTTTTT. It encodes CASSSSRLAGAGTGELFF. Full variable domain (remainder filled in from reference TRBV9 and TRBJ2-2): DSGVTQTPKHLITATGQRVTLRCSPRSGDLSVYWYQQSLDQGLQFLIQYYNGEERAKGNILERFSAQQFPDLHSELNLSSLELGDSALYFCASSSSRLAGAGTGELFFGEGSRLTVL.

Points on this clonotype: An end of the junction does not agree with germline; a read error may underlie this. CDR3 bases: TGTGCCACCAGTGCGGGTATGAACACTGAAGCTCTCTTT. It codes for CATSAGMNTEALF. This chain uses TRBV24-1 with TRBJ1-1; D gene ambiguous. Germline loops: CDR1 KGHDR, CDR2 SFDVKD. The length of the CDR3 is 13 residues.

This clonotype was observed at least ten times. The chain is built from TRBV2 and TRBJ2-3, with TRBD2 identical over 9 bases. The CDR3 consists of 15 residues. The V gene end was trimmed by 6 bases and the J gene end by 5 bases; junction bases not matched to a gene: 9. Germline loops: CDR1 SNHLY, CDR2 FYNNEI. The CDR3 nucleotides are TGTGCCAGCAGCGCTAATAGCGGGAGAGTAGATACGCAGTATTTT. Its translation: CASSANSGRVDTQYF.